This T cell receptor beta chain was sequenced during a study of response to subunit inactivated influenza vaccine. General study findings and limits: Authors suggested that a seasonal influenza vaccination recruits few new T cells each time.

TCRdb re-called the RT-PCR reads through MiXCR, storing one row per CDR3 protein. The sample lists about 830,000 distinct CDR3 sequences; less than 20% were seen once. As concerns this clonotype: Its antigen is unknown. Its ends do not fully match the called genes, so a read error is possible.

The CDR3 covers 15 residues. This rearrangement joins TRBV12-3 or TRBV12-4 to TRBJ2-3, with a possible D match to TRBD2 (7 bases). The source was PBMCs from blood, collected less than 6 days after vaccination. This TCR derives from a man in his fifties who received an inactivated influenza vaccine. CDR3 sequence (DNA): TGTGCCAGCAGATTAGGGGGGGCTGGCACAGATACGCAGTATTTT. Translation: CASRLGGAGTDTQYF.